The 12 T cell receptor beta chains reported below all come from one sample, sequenced in a study of lymphopenia after photon versus proton radiotherapy. Only in-frame clones appear in the TCRdb table, and some are missing; sequencing was by immunoSEQ multiplex PCR. This sample has 52,000 or so clones, with under 95% found just once. This specimen consisted of peripheral blood, obtained from a patient treated with photon-based radiotherapy. The receptors come from a woman aged 40 to 50 with cholangiocarcinoma.

This clone is a singleton in its sample. This chain uses TRBV4-2 with TRBJ1-2, with D uncertain. The V gene lost 1 base and the J gene lost 1 base, with 16 bases spanning the gap. This CDR3 region has 17 residues. Per the germline V gene, CDR1 is LGHNA and CDR2 is YNFKEQ. The CDR3 bases are TGTGCCAGCAGCCAAGTGGAGGTGCCGGGAATTAACTATGGCTACACCTTC. This sequence encodes CASSQVEVPGINYGYTF.

The rearrangement joins TRBV10-1 to TRBJ2-3; D may match TRBD1 or TRBD2 (5 bases each). From germline, CDR1 is WNHNN and CDR2 SYGVQD (reference sequence). V was clipped by 0 bases and J by 4 bases, with 11 bases between them. There are 15 residues in the CDR3. This chain's CDR3 is CASSESPGPPDTQYF. As DNA, the CDR3 is TGCGCCAGCAGTGAGTCTCCGGGGCCGCCAGATACGCAGTATTTT.

This clone was counted a single time. CDR3 region: CASSDGVLSGTFF. In DNA, the CDR3 is TGTGCCAGCAGTGATGGGGTTCTCTCGGGAACTTTCTTT. The chain carries TRBV6-1 and TRBJ1-1; D remains unclear. CDR1 is MNHNS and CDR2 is SASEGT in the germline V gene. The V and J ends lost 3 bases and 12 bases respectively, with 17 bases between them. There are 13 residues in the CDR3.

The CDR3 is CASSQDPSVIGNTIYF. The CDR3 DNA is TGCGCCAGCAGCCAAGATCCCTCGGTCATTGGAAACACCATATATTTT. The J gene is TRBJ1-3, the V gene TRBV4-3; D is ambiguous. Trimming removed 0 bases at V and 3 bases at J, with 12 bases between. Germline values: CDR1 LGHNA, CDR2 YSLEER. The CDR3 consists of 16 residues.

V and J are TRBV6-6 and TRBJ2-3; possibly TRBD1 for D (6 bases). Per the germline V gene, CDR1 is MNHNY and CDR2 is SVGAGI (reference sequence). CDR3 length equals 14 residues. V was pared by 0 bases and J by 3 bases, with 7 bases between. The DNA for the CDR3 is TGTGCCAGCAGTTACTCTGGACAGACAGATACGCAGTATTTT. Protein product: CASSYSGQTDTQYF.

This sequence joins TRBV9 and TRBJ1-4, with D perhaps TRBD1 (5 bases). Trimming removed 0 bases at V and 4 bases at J, with 10 bases between. The CDR3 has 15 residues. Per the germline V gene, CDR1 is SGDLS and CDR2 is YYNGEE. CDR3 DNA: TGTGCCAGCAGCGTAGGTTCGGGGGGTAATGAAAAACTGTTTTTT. Encoded protein: CASSVGSGGNEKLFF.

The chain couples TRBV30 to TRBJ1-1; D is unresolved. The germline CDR1 and CDR2 sequences are GTSNPN and SVGIG (reference sequence). The V and J ends lost 4 bases and 6 bases respectively, with 21 bases between them. CDR3 size: 15 residues. The CDR3 DNA reads as TGTGCCTGGACCAACCGACCGGGGAGATCCGCTGAAGCTTTCTTT. Protein: CAWTNRPGRSAEAFF. The whole variable domain, remainder taken from reference TRBV30 and TRBJ1-1, is SQTIHQWPATLVQPVGSPLSLECTVEGTSNPNLYWYRQAAGRGLQLLFYSVGIGQISSEVPQNLSASRPQDRQFILSSKKLLLSDSGFYLCAWTNRPGRSAEAFFGQGTRLTVV.

The chain links TRBV28 to TRBJ2-7; 11 nucleotides align to TRBD2. After removal of 5 bases from V and 4 bases from J, the junction contained 7 bases not matched to a gene. The CDR3 extends over 15 amino acids. CDR1 and CDR2 (germline): MDHEN, SYDVKM. CDR3 coding DNA: TGTGCCAGCAGTAACTTAGCGGGAGGGCCTTACGAGCAGTACTTC. It yields the protein CASSNLAGGPYEQYF.

V usage is TRBV11-2 and J usage is TRBJ2-7, with 7 bases lining up with TRBD2. This CDR3 has 16 amino acids. Trimming cost V 7 bases and J 3 bases; bases outside gene matches: 15. Germline-derived CDR1 and CDR2 are SGHAT and FQNNGV. CDR3 in amino acids: CASTRVGGSQFYEQYF. In DNA form, the CDR3 reads TGTGCCAGCACCCGGGTAGGCGGGAGCCAGTTCTACGAGCAGTACTTC.

This rearrangement joins TRBV29-1 to TRBJ2-2; D might be TRBD1 or TRBD2, each matching 5 bases. The CDR3 covers 13 residues. The V gene's germline CDR1 is SQVTM and CDR2 ANQGSEA. Trimming left V 2 bases short and J 13 bases short, with 17 bases between. The CDR3 bases are TGCAGCGTTGAAACCGGGACGCATCCCACGCTGTTTTTT. Translating it yields CSVETGTHPTLFF.

V gene TRBV7-2 combines with J gene TRBJ2-5; TRBD1 might be the D (6 bases). The CDR3 consists of 14 residues. Trimming left V 1 base short and J 5 bases short, with 11 bases between. The V gene's germline CDR1 is SGHTA and CDR2 FQGNSA. CDR3 in amino acids: CASSLGGGQETQYF. Here the CDR3 DNA reads TGTGCCAGCAGCTTAGGTGGGGGCCAGGAGACCCAGTACTTC.

The chain couples TRBV28 to TRBJ2-7, with TRBD2 matching 16 bases. The V gene end was trimmed by 5 bases and the J gene end by 4 bases; junction bases not matched to a gene: 8. CDR3 size: 17 residues. Germline lookup yields CDR1 MDHEN and CDR2 SYDVKM. Here the CDR3 DNA reads TGTGCCAGCAGTCCGATAGGGACTAGCGGGAGGGGGTACGAGCAGTACTTC. It encodes CASSPIGTSGRGYEQYF. Using reference TRBV28 and TRBJ2-7 for the parts outside the CDR3, the full variable domain is DVKVTQSSRYLVKRTGEKVFLECVQDMDHENMFWYRQDPGLGLRLIYFSYDVKMKEKGDIPEGYSVSREKKERFSLILESASTNQTSMYLCASSPIGTSGRGYEQYFGPGTRLTVT.